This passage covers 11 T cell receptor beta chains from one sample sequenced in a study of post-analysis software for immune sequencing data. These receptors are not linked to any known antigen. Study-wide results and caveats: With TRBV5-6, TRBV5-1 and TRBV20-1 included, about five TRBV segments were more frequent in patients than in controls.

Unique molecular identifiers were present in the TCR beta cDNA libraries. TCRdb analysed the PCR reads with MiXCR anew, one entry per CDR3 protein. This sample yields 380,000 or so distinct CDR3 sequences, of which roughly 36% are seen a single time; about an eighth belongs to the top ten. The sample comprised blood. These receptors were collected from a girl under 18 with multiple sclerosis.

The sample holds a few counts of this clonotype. Written as DNA, the CDR3 is TGTGCCAGCAGCCCTCGGGGGTGGGATACGCAGTATTTT. Protein: CASSPRGWDTQYF. The chain is built from TRBV3-1 and TRBJ2-3, with D maybe TRBD2 (6 bases). The V gene's germline CDR1 is LGHDT and CDR2 YNNKEL (reference sequence). Deletions cut 4 bases from V and 6 bases from J, with 11 bases between. CDR3 length equals 13 residues.

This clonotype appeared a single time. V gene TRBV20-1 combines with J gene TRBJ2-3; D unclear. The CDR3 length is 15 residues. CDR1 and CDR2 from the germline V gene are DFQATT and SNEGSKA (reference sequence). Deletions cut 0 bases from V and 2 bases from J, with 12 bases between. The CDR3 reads CSARDGRRLTDTQYF. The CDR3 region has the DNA TGCAGTGCTAGAGATGGGCGAAGGCTCACAGATACGCAGTATTTT.

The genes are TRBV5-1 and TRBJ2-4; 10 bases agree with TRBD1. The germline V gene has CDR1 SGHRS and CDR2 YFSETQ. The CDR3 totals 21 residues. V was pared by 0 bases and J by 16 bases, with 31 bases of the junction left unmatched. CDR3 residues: CASSLDRALEGTGVLPYEQYF. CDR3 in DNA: TGCGCCAGCAGCTTGGATCGCGCCCTGGAGGGGACAGGGGTACTTCCCTACGAGCAATACTTC.

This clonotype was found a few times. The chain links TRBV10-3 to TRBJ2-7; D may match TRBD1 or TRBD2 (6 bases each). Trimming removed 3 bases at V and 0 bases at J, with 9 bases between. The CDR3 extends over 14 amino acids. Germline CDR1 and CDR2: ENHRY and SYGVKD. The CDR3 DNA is TGTGCCATCAGTGAACCGGGGGCCTCCTACGAGCAGTACTTC. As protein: CAISEPGASYEQYF.

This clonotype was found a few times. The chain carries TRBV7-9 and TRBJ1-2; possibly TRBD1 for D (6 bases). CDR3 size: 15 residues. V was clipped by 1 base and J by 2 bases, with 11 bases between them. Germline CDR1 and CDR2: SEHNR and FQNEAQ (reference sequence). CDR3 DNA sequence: TGTGCCAGCAGCTTAGGGGTTACAGGGAACTATGGCTACACCTTC. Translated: CASSLGVTGNYGYTF.

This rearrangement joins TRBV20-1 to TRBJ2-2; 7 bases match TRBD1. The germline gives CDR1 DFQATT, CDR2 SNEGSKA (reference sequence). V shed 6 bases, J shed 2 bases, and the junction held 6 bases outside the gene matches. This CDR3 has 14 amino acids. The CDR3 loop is CSAPDRANTGELFF. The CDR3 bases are TGCAGTGCACCTGACAGGGCAAACACCGGGGAGCTGTTTTTT.

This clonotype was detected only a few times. Written as DNA, the CDR3 is TGCAGTGCCAACCGCGAGGACAGGGGTCTAGATGGCTACACCTTC. Amino acid sequence: CSANREDRGLDGYTF. This rearrangement joins TRBV20-1 to TRBJ1-2, with 9 positions matching TRBD1. Trimming at V came to 6 bases and at J to 6 bases, leaving 14 bases not matched to a gene. CDR1 is DFQATT, CDR2 SNEGSKA, per germline (reference sequence). The CDR3 loop spans 15 amino acids.

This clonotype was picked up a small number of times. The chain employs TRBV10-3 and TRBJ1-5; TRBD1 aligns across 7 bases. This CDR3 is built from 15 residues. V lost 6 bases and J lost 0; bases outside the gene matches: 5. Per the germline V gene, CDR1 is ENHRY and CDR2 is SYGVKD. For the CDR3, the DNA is TGTGCCATCAGGGGCGACAGGGATAGCAATCAGCCCCAGCATTTT. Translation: CAIRGDRDSNQPQHF.

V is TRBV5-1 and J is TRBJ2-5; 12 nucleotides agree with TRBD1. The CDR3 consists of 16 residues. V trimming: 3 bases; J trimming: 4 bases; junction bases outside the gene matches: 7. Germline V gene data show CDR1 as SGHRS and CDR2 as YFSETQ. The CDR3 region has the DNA TGCGCCAGCAGCTCTGGGACAGGGGGCTACCGAGAGACCCAGTACTTC. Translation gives CASSSGTGGYRETQYF.

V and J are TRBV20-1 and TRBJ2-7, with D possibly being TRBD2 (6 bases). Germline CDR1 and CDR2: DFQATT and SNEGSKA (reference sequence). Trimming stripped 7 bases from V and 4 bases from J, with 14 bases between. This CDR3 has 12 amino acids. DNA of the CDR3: TGCAGTGTCCCTCGGAGGGGATACGAGCAGTACTTC. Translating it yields CSVPRRGYEQYF.

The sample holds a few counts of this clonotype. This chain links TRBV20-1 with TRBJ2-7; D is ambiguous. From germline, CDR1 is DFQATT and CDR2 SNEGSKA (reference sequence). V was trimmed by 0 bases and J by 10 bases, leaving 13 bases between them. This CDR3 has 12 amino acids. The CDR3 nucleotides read TGCAGTGCTAGAGACAAGGGAACAGTTCAGTACTTC. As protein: CSARDKGTVQYF.